This T cell receptor beta chain is from a study of cytomegalovirus exposure and HLA in healthy donors. Nominally healthy donors were sampled, though unrecorded immune exposures were likely. Unmatched junction bases numbered 0, after V lost 8 bases and J lost 2 bases. CDR3 length: 12 residues. Germline V gene sequence: CDR1 SNHLY, CDR2 FYNNEI. Primers for the PCR totalled 60 Vbeta and 13 Jbeta. TCRdb's copy holds only in-frame clones and misses some; the assay was immunoSEQ multiplex PCR. The data show about 200,000 clones, and the top ten clones hold approximately 0.74%. The chain carries TRBV2 and TRBJ1-3; 7 bases map to TRBD1. The TCR originated in a boy under 18 in good health and CMV-seronegative. Sequencing was done on a sample of PBMCs. This CDR3 reads CASGTAGNTIYF. CDR3 sequence (DNA): TGTGCCAGCGGGACAGCTGGAAACACCATATATTTT.